Reported below is one T cell receptor beta chain. This clonotype was detected only once. What this receptor recognizes is not known. Base quality data are lacking; no much larger clone is found one base away. One read yields weak evidence. Taken from cysteine to phenylalanine, the CDR3 has 14 residues. Solely the CDR3 DNA is kept, with 42 bases framed from the first base. Sequences DFQATT (CDR1) and SNEGSKA (CDR2) are obtained from the germline V gene (reference sequence). The junction shows trimming of 6 bases on V and 5 bases on J, plus 16 bases between the germline ends. The source of the sample is a study (dated by TCRdb to between 2015 and 2016). In the study overall: The study tested whether tumor-infiltrating Tregs in breast cancer are recruited from blood Tregs or converted in situ from other CD4+ T cell subsets.

Memory CD4+ T cells were isolated as CD4+CD45RO+CD25- cells. Tregs, naive and memory CD4+ T cells from tumor, blood and ipsilateral draining lymph nodes of five breast cancer patients underwent full-length TCR alpha and beta sequencing. Tumor tissue and lymph nodes from ipsilateral axillary dissection were perfused with PBS, minced and digested with collagenase I and hyaluronidase. Ficoll density gradient centrifugation was used to isolate mononuclear cells from lymph nodes or from about 50 ml of peripheral blood. FACS confirmed that the sorted cell populations were more than 90% pure. Findings and caveats that apply to the study as a whole: Validation in the larger cohort was restricted to a single TCR beta V-J rearrangement rather than whole repertoires. The TCR alpha and beta sequences of tumor-infiltrating Tregs showed the greatest overlap with tumor naive CD4+ T cells, followed by blood naive CD4+ T cells. Tumor memory CD4+ T cell TCR gene usage was found to cluster with blood and lymph node memory CD4+ cells and with lymph node naive CD4+ cells.

Full-length TCR variable regions were amplified by 5' RACE PCR using constant-region reverse primers, and then by semi-nested PCR using Nested Universal Primer A. The ReliaPrep RNA Cell Miniprep System was used to extract total RNA, which was then reverse transcribed into 5'RACE-ready cDNA with the SMARTer RACE 5'/3' Kit. An Illumina MiSeq was used to sequence the full-length TCR alpha and beta libraries, which had been barcoded with multiplex adaptors. The original pipeline was this. For each of nine subset-tissue groups, sequencing data from the five patients were pooled, and the groups were then compared using unsupervised clustering of TCR gene usage. The Morisita-Horn index was used to calculate repertoire similarity, with shared sequences weighted according to their contribution to each repertoire. The public reads were quality trimmed at Q25 with fastp and then assembled into clones with MiXCR by TCRdb, keeping productive beta chains. A single entry per CDR3 protein holds the most common genes and DNA from its merged rows. The V and J calls reflect TCRdb's pipeline rather than the authors' work. The sample records tens of thousands of distinct CDR3 sequences, less than 30% of which are singletons. In total, the top ten clones hold roughly 4% of the sample.

The rearrangement combines TRBV20-1 with TRBJ2-2; the best D guess is TRBD2, with 5 bases matching. The sample taken for sequencing was memory CD4+ T cells sorted from a lymph node. The cell subset or site tag for this specimen amounts to: memory CD4+ T cells, CD4+CD45RO+CD25-. The sequence came from a female donor with breast cancer. The base sequence is TGCAGTGCCAGGAGGACCACGGAAACCGGGGAGCTGTTTTTT. Translated, this is CSARRTTETGELFF.